A single sample is the source of the 2 T cell receptor beta chains below, sequenced in a study of control samples from healthy donors and cancer patients. Assay: immunoSEQ multiplex PCR; the TCRdb copy retains only in-frame clones and omits some. Here the sample spans around 150,000 clones, 88% being singletons. The specimen sequenced was blood. These receptors all come from a young man in good health.

J is TRBJ2-7 and V is TRBV6-2 or TRBV6-3, with a weak D call TRBD1 (5 bases). CDR1 MNHEY and CDR2 SVGEGT come from the germline V gene. The CDR3 is 17 residues long. V was clipped by 6 bases and J by 1 base, with 22 bases between them. The CDR3 DNA follows: TGTGCCAGCAGGTACCACCTGGTAGGGGCCCTTTCCTACGAGCAGTACTTC. It codes for CASRYHLVGALSYEQYF.

V is TRBV6-5 and J is TRBJ1-3, with D tentatively TRBD1 (6 bases). Deletions cut 7 bases from V and 1 base from J, with 14 bases between. Germline V CDR1 and CDR2: MNHEY, SVGAGI. The length of the CDR3 is 15 residues. The CDR3 DNA reads TGTGCCAGCAAGGGGGGGATGCGTTCTGGAAACACCATATATTTT. Residues: CASKGGMRSGNTIYF.